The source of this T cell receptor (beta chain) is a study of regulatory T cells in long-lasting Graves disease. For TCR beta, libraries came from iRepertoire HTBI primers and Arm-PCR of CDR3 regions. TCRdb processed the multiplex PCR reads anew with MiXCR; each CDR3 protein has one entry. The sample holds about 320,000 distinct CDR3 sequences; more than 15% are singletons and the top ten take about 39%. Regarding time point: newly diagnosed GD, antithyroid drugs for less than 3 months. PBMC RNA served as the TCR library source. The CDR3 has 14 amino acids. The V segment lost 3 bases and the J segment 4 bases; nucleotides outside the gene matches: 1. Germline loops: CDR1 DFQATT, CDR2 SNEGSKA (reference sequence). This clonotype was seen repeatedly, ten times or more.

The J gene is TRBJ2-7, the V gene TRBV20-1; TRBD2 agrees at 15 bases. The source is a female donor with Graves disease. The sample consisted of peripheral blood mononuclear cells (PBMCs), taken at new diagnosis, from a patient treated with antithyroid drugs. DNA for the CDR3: TGCAGTGCTAGCGGGACTAGCGGGGGGTACGAGCAGTACTTC. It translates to CSASGTSGGYEQYF.